These T cell receptor beta chains were read from a single sample in a study of control samples from healthy donors and cancer patients. TCRdb's table, derived via immunoSEQ multiplex PCR, lists solely in-frame clones and lacks some. The profile shows 150,000 or so clones, around 88% of them singletons. Source material: blood. The receptors stem from a young man in good health. CDR3s include the opening cysteine and the closing phenylalanine or tryptophan. A D gene is named only where the DNA matches it firmly. The size entry is marked missing in some rows and otherwise reads once, few, many or a size class.

clone_size,d_call,j_call,v_call,cdr3_length,cdr3_nt,cdr3_aa
NA,NA,TRBJ2-2,TRBV6-2/TRBV6-3,17,TGTGCCAGCAGTAACCCCAGGACCCCCGGGGTACCCGGGGAGCTGTTTTTT,CASSNPRTPGVPGELFF
NA,NA,TRBJ1-1,TRBV5-1,16,TGCGCCAGCAGCTTGACAGTGGCAGAGTTGGGCACTGAAGCTTTCTTT,CASSLTVAELGTEAFF
once,NA,TRBJ1-5,TRBV23-1,18,TGCGCCAGCTTACTGGGCGCTGAGAACCCTACCCGCAATCAGCCCCAGCATTTT,CASLLGAENPTRNQPQHF
NA,NA,TRBJ2-3,TRBV19,15,TGTGCCAGTAGTATGAGCGGCCTGGGACCAGATACGCAGTATTTT,CASSMSGLGPDTQYF
NA,NA,TRBJ2-1,TRBV7-3,15,TGTGCCAGCAGCTTAACGAGAGGCGGAGGAACTGAGCAGTTCTTC,CASSLTRGGGTEQFF
NA,NA,TRBJ1-1,TRBV6-5,13,TGTGCCACTACCCGGGGTACAGGGACTGAAGCTTTCTTT,CATTRGTGTEAFF
NA,NA,TRBJ2-7,TRBV5-6,16,TGTGCCAGCAGCTTGGGGACGGCCCCGATGGGCTACGAGCAGTACTTC,CASSLGTAPMGYEQYF
NA,TRBD2,TRBJ2-7,TRBV6-4,15,TGTGCCACCTCCCGTCCCGGGACTAGCTCGTACGAGCAGTACTTC,CATSRPGTSSYEQYF
NA,TRBD2,TRBJ2-7,TRBV11-2,16,TGTGCCAGCAGCTTAGATTTGGCTAGCGGCTCCTACGAGCAGTACTTC,CASSLDLASGSYEQYF
NA,TRBD1,TRBJ2-2,TRBV5-1,15,TGCGCCAGCAACCGGGACAGGGCGATCACCGGGGAGCTGTTTTTT,CASNRDRAITGELFF
NA,NA,TRBJ1-4,TRBV19,16,TGTGCCAGTAGTATATCAGGGCTCGGAACTAATGAAAAACTGTTTTTT,CASSISGLGTNEKLFF
NA,TRBD1,TRBJ1-6,TRBV2,13,TGTGCCAGCGGGACAGGTTATAATTCACCCCTCCACTTT,CASGTGYNSPLHF
few,NA,TRBJ2-7,TRBV7-3,13,TGTGCCAGCAGCCCGGACGGCAACTACGAGCAGTACTTC,CASSPDGNYEQYF
NA,NA,TRBJ2-3,TRBV4-3,15,TGCGCCAGCAGCCAATTTACTCAACCCACAGATACGCAGTATTTT,CASSQFTQPTDTQYF
NA,NA,TRBJ1-5,TRBV28,15,TGTGCCAGCAGCCGTACAGGGTACGGCAATCAGCCCCAGCATTTT,CASSRTGYGNQPQHF
NA,TRBD1,TRBJ2-2,TRBV5-4,14,TGTGCCAGCGCACAGGGGCGGAACACCGGGGAGCTGTTTTTT,CASAQGRNTGELFF
NA,NA,TRBJ1-1,TRBV28,11,TGTGCCAGCTCGTTGGGGGGGATGGCTTTCTTT,CASSLGGMAFF
NA,TRBD2,TRBJ2-1,TRBV10-1,16,TGCGCCAGCCCGAGAACTAGCGGGGGGGCCTCCAATGAGCAGTTCTTC,CASPRTSGGASNEQFF
NA,TRBD2,TRBJ2-3,TRBV5-8,16,TGTGCCAGCAGCCAAGGGACTAGCGGGTCCGCAGATACGCAGTATTTT,CASSQGTSGSADTQYF
NA,NA,TRBJ2-1,TRBV9,15,TGTGCCAGCAGCGTAGACGGAGAACTAGATTATGAGCAGTTCTTC,CASSVDGELDYEQFF
NA,NA,TRBJ2-7,TRBV5-5,11,TGTGCCAGCAGCCCTCAGCACGAGCAGTACTTC,CASSPQHEQYF
NA,NA,TRBJ2-2,TRBV7-6,14,TGTGCCAGCAGCTTAAATGCGGGTTCCGGGGAGCTGTTTTTT,CASSLNAGSGELFF
NA,NA,TRBJ1-5,TRBV27,13,TGTGCCAGCAGTGAACGACGGACATTCAGCCAGCATTTT,CASSERRTFSQHF
NA,NA,TRBJ1-1,TRBV5-8,13,TGTGCCAGCGATGAATTCGGTTGGACTGAAGCTTTCTTT,CASDEFGWTEAFF
once,TRBD1,TRBJ1-4,TRBV7-2,14,TGTGCCAGCAACCGGGGACAGGGAGGCGAAAAACTGTTTTTT,CASNRGQGGEKLFF
NA,NA,TRBJ1-2,TRBV12-3/TRBV12-4,13,TGTGCCAGCAGCCCATGGGGGCGCGGAGGCTACACCTTC,CASSPWGRGGYTF
NA,TRBD2,TRBJ2-3,TRBV7-8,18,TGTGCCAGCAGCTCCCACGGGGCGAGCGGGGGTACCACAGATACGCAGTATTTT,CASSSHGASGGTTDTQYF
NA,TRBD1,TRBJ1-5,TRBV27,16,TGTGCCAGCAGTTTGCTGTCAGGGGGCCAGAGTCAGCCCCAGCATTTT,CASSLLSGGQSQPQHF
NA,NA,TRBJ2-5,TRBV2,13,TGTGCCAGCAGTGTTGTCCCTGGGGAGACCCAGTACTTC,CASSVVPGETQYF
NA,TRBD1,TRBJ1-6,TRBV19,14,TGTGCCAGTAGTACGGGACAGGGCGGATCGCCCCTCCACTTT,CASSTGQGGSPLHF
NA,NA,TRBJ1-1,TRBV2,13,TGTGCCAGCAGTACGTACAGGAACACTGAAGCTTTCTTT,CASSTYRNTEAFF
once,TRBD1,TRBJ1-2,TRBV30,13,TGTGCCGGCCCGGGACAGGGAACGAGTGGCTACACCTTC,CAGPGQGTSGYTF
NA,NA,TRBJ1-1,TRBV4-1,14,TGCGCCAGCAGCCAAGATGGGGTTCTCACTGAAGCTTTCTTT,CASSQDGVLTEAFF
NA,NA,TRBJ1-5,TRBV19,13,TGTGCCAGTAGTATCAGGGAGGCTCTGCCCCAGCATTTT,CASSIREALPQHF
once,NA,TRBJ2-1,TRBV6-5,16,TGTGCCAGCAGTTCCTCCTACCTGGGGGGTATCAATGAGCAGTTCTTC,CASSSSYLGGINEQFF
NA,NA,TRBJ1-1,TRBV5-1,18,TGCGCCAGCAGCTTGTACCCACCCCCGGGAGGGGCTAACACTGAAGCTTTCTTT,CASSLYPPPGGANTEAFF
once,NA,TRBJ2-1,TRBV6-2/TRBV6-3,14,TGTGCCAGCAGTTTCGGACCCCTTTGGGATGAGCAGTTCTTC,CASSFGPLWDEQFF
NA,NA,TRBJ1-5,TRBV28,14,TGTGCCAGCAGTTTAGGACAGAACTTTCAGCCCCAGCATTTT,CASSLGQNFQPQHF
NA,NA,TRBJ1-6,TRBV15,17,TGTGCCACCAGCAGAGATGGGACGAGGGCCTATAATTCACCCCTCCACTTT,CATSRDGTRAYNSPLHF
NA,TRBD1,TRBJ2-7,TRBV28,17,TGTGCCAGCAGTTATACGCAGGGGGTTCAGAGCTCCTACGAGCAGTACTTC,CASSYTQGVQSSYEQYF
NA,NA,TRBJ1-1,TRBV7-2,14,TGTGCCAGCAGCAGCGACAGTCAAAACACTGAAGCTTTCTTT,CASSSDSQNTEAFF
NA,NA,TRBJ2-5,TRBV4-3,13,TGCGCCAGCAGCCAAGAGCACCAAGAGACCCAGTACTTC,CASSQEHQETQYF
once,TRBD2,TRBJ2-3,TRBV10-3,18,TGTGCCATCATGGCTAGCGGGGATACCTTAGCGGGCACAGATACGCAGTATTTT,CAIMASGDTLAGTDTQYF
NA,NA,TRBJ1-1,TRBV30,13,TGTGCCTGGACCCGACAGAGTAACACTGAAGCTTTCTTT,CAWTRQSNTEAFF
NA,NA,TRBJ1-6,TRBV12-3/TRBV12-4,12,TGTGCCATAAGCTCCTATAATTCACCCCTCCACTTT,CAISSYNSPLHF
NA,TRBD1,TRBJ1-5,TRBV19,17,TGTGCCAGTAGTCCCGGGACAGACCTTCATAGCAATCAGCCCCAGCATTTT,CASSPGTDLHSNQPQHF
NA,NA,TRBJ2-4,TRBV6-2/TRBV6-3,16,TGTGCCAGCAGTACCCCGGATAGCGGAGCCAAAAACATTCAGTACTTC,CASSTPDSGAKNIQYF
once,NA,TRBJ2-5,TRBV5-8,15,TGTGCCAGCAGCTTGCTATTAGCGGCCGGGAAGACCCAGTACTTC,CASSLLLAAGKTQYF
NA,NA,TRBJ2-5,TRBV7-9,15,TGTGCCAGCAGACTAGGAGGCCTAACCGAAGAGACCCAGTACTTC,CASRLGGLTEETQYF
NA,NA,TRBJ1-1,TRBV30,14,TGTGCCTGGAGTGTTGTTGGGAGAAACACTGAAGCTTTCTTT,CAWSVVGRNTEAFF
few,NA,TRBJ1-3,TRBV30,13,TGTGCCTGGACAGCCGCAATCGGAAACACCATATATTTT,CAWTAAIGNTIYF
NA,NA,TRBJ2-2,TRBV23-1,13,TGCGCCAGCAGTCAAGATCCTCGCGGGGAGCTGTTTTTT,CASSQDPRGELFF
few,NA,TRBJ1-2,TRBV4-2,14,TGTGCCAGCAGCCAAGATGACGGGGCCTATGGCTACACCTTC,CASSQDDGAYGYTF
NA,NA,TRBJ1-1,TRBV12-3/TRBV12-4,13,TGTGCCAGCAGCTCCACTCAGGCCACTGAAGCTTTCTTT,CASSSTQATEAFF